The 26 T cell receptor beta chains listed next were all sequenced from one sample in a study of OX40 agonist ivuxolimab in advanced cancers. Libraries were prepared by immunoSEQ multiplex PCR; TCRdb keeps only in-frame clonotypes and omits some of them. The sample lists 60,000 to 70,000 clones, around four fifths occurring once. This material consisted of CD4+ or CD8+ T cells sorted from blood, taken in a trial of the OX40 agonist ivuxolimab. The receptors stem from an adult with an advanced solid tumor such as melanoma, head and neck, liver or kidney cancer.

This clone showed up just a few times. The V call is TRBV28, the J call TRBJ1-1, with D hard to call. Germline V gene lookup returns CDR1 MDHEN and CDR2 SYDVKM. The CDR3 consists of 14 residues. V was trimmed by 5 bases and J by 1 base, leaving 11 bases between them. For the CDR3, the DNA is TGTGCCAGCAGTCTCTATCCACAGAACACTGAAGCTTTCTTT. Translating gives CASSLYPQNTEAFF.

Here the CDR3 DNA reads TGTGCCAGCAGTGCCTTGGACAACTCCTACGAGCAGTACGTC. Translating it yields CASSALDNSYEQYV. The chain recombines TRBV2 with TRBJ2-7; the D gene is possibly TRBD1 (5 bases). The germline V gene encodes CDR1 SNHLY and CDR2 FYNNEI. This CDR3 contains 14 residues. Trimming took 4 bases from V and 0 from J, leaving 10 bases between them.

The V call is TRBV7-9, the J call TRBJ1-1; D unclear. From germline, CDR1 is SEHNR and CDR2 FQNEAQ (reference sequence). Trimming stripped 1 base from V and 6 bases from J, with 9 bases between. The CDR3 is 13 amino acids. The CDR3, as DNA: TGTGCCAGCAGCTTAGTAGAAGGGTCTGAAGCTTTCTTT. It translates to CASSLVEGSEAFF.

J is TRBJ1-1 and V is TRBV18; no definite D call. The V end lost 2 bases, the J end lost 9 bases, and 16 bases lay between the germline ends. Germline values: CDR1 KGHSH, CDR2 LQKENI. The CDR3 is 14 amino acids. The CDR3 sequence is CASSPEFAEMKAFF. For the CDR3, the DNA is TGTGCCAGCTCACCAGAGTTCGCGGAGATGAAAGCTTTCTTT.

The chain uses TRBV30 and TRBJ2-1, with TRBD1 matching 7 bases. CDR1 GTSNPN and CDR2 SVGIG come from the germline V gene (reference sequence). The J segment lost 0 bases and the V segment lost 2 bases, leaving 4 bases of the junction unmatched. The CDR3 consists of 15 residues. DNA for the CDR3: TGTGCCTGGAGTCGCGCAGGGGGCTCCTACAATGAGCAGTTCTTC. Amino acid sequence: CAWSRAGGSYNEQFF.

The V call is TRBV4-1, the J call TRBJ1-1; a weak D match, TRBD1 (5 bases). V lost 1 base, J lost 1 base, and 10 bases lay in between. The CDR3 extends over 15 amino acids. Per the germline V gene, CDR1 is MGHRA and CDR2 is YSYEKL. CDR3 coding DNA: TGCGCCAGCAGCCAAGTGGGACGGACGAACACTGAAGCTTTCTTT. Amino acids: CASSQVGRTNTEAFF.

V and J are TRBV7-9 and TRBJ2-3; perhaps TRBD1 as D (6 bases). The CDR3 consists of 14 residues. CDR1 and CDR2 from the germline V gene are SEHNR and FQNEAQ (reference sequence). V was cut by 5 bases and J by 6 bases, with 15 bases left in between. This chain's CDR3 is CASSLYRERDTQYF. Here the CDR3 DNA reads TGTGCCAGCAGCCTCTACAGGGAGCGGGATACGCAGTATTTT. The variable domain in full, completed from reference TRBV7-9 and TRBJ2-3, reads DTGVSQNPRHKITKRGQNVTFRCDPISEHNRLYWYRQTLGQGPEFLTYFQNEAQLEKSRLLSDRFSAERPKGSFSTLEIQRTEQGDSAMYLCASSLYRERDTQYFGPGTRLTVL.

V usage is TRBV28 and J usage is TRBJ2-1; 10 bases align to TRBD2. There are 15 residues in the CDR3. The V segment lost 6 bases and the J segment 6 bases; nucleotides outside the gene matches: 8. From germline, CDR1 is MDHEN and CDR2 SYDVKM. This CDR3 reads CASSLVSGGRNEQFF. The CDR3 DNA reads TGTGCCAGCAGCCTGGTTAGCGGGGGGCGCAATGAGCAGTTCTTC.

Only a few counts were recorded for this clone. The chain has TRBV18 and TRBJ2-5; D remains ambiguous. Germline CDR1 and CDR2: KGHSH and LQKENI. V was shortened by 2 bases and J by 3 bases, with 7 bases between the two germline ends. The CDR3 is 13 amino acids. The CDR3 protein is CASSPTLKETQYF. The CDR3, as DNA: TGTGCCAGCTCACCAACCCTTAAAGAGACCCAGTACTTC.

The chain employs TRBV28 and TRBJ1-5, with D tentatively TRBD1 (6 bases). Germline assignment: CDR1 MDHEN and CDR2 SYDVKM. V dropped 3 bases and J dropped 7 bases, with 16 bases sitting between them. The CDR3 is 15 residues long. For the CDR3, the DNA is TGTGCCAGCAGTTTGGGTCCCTGGGGGGGCCAGCCCCAGCATTTT. Its protein is CASSLGPWGGQPQHF. Looking up the rest from reference TRBV28 and TRBJ1-5 gives the full variable domain: DVKVTQSSRYLVKRTGEKVFLECVQDMDHENMFWYRQDPGLGLRLIYFSYDVKMKEKGDIPEGYSVSREKKERFSLILESASTNQTSMYLCASSLGPWGGQPQHFGDGTRLSIL.

The chain has TRBV4-1 and TRBJ2-7; D gene ambiguous. The CDR3 spans 15 residues. Germline-derived CDR1 and CDR2 are MGHRA and YSYEKL. V lost 0 bases, J lost 4 bases, and 13 bases lay in between. The CDR3, as DNA: TGCGCCAGCAGCCAAGACGCGAGACCCGATTACGAGCAGTACTTC. Translated, it gives CASSQDARPDYEQYF.

V usage is TRBV28 and J usage is TRBJ2-4, with D unresolved. Between the trimmed V and J ends, which lost 2 bases and 8 bases, there was a span of 4 bases. The CDR3 totals 11 residues. CDR1 MDHEN and CDR2 SYDVKM come from the germline V gene. The DNA of the CDR3 is TGTGCCAGCAGTTTAAGAGACATTCAGTACTTC. Translating it yields CASSLRDIQYF.

This chain joins TRBV28 and TRBJ1-6; 9 bases align to TRBD1. The CDR3 has 20 residues. Looked up from germline, CDR1 is MDHEN and CDR2 is SYDVKM. The ends lost 6 bases at V and 1 base at J; junction bases unmatched: 16. DNA of the CDR3: TGTGCCAGCAGGCATAATACCGGGACAGGGATTGTATCCTATAATTCACCCCTCCACTTT. Amino acid sequence: CASRHNTGTGIVSYNSPLHF.

This chain connects TRBV6-5 to TRBJ2-5; D possibly uses TRBD1 or TRBD2 (6 bases each). Trimming removed 7 bases from V and 5 bases from J, with 17 bases in between. The CDR3 has 14 amino acids. Germline-derived CDR1 and CDR2 are MNHEY and SVGAGI. Here the CDR3 reads CASNKQGGTETQYF. The CDR3 region has the DNA TGTGCCAGCAATAAACAAGGGGGGACTGAGACCCAGTACTTC.

The CDR3 sequence: CASSIGHRAAGNTIYF. The CDR3 DNA reads TGTGCCAGTAGTATCGGTCACAGGGCGGCTGGAAACACCATATATTTT. This chain connects TRBV19 to TRBJ1-3, with D perhaps TRBD1 (6 bases). V was shortened by 3 bases and J by 2 bases, with 14 bases between the two germline ends. The CDR3 is 16 residues long. Germline CDR1 is LNHDA and CDR2 is SQIVND (reference sequence).

The chain joins TRBV6-5 to TRBJ1-4; D gene unclear. V lost 8 bases, J lost 2 bases, and 15 bases lay in between. CDR1 is MNHEY and CDR2 is SVGAGI in the germline V gene. The CDR3 totals 15 residues. The CDR3 DNA reads TGTGCCAGCGGAGCCTCGGTAGGGACTAATGAAAAACTGTTTTTT. Its protein product is CASGASVGTNEKLFF.

This sequence joins TRBV5-6 and TRBJ1-1; D is unresolved. Trimming took off 0 bases at V and 4 bases at J, with 7 bases between the two ends. Germline CDR1 is SGHDT and CDR2 is YYEEEE. The CDR3 runs to 13 residues. The CDR3 nucleotides read TGTGCCAGCAGCTTGGGGCCGGGCACTGAAGCTTTCTTT. Amino acids: CASSLGPGTEAFF.

The gene calls are TRBV7-3 and TRBJ2-2; D is uncertain. From germline, CDR1 is SGHTA and CDR2 FQGTGA. The ends were cut back, 2 bases at V and 0 bases at J, with 7 bases in the middle. The CDR3 loop spans 15 amino acids. The chain's CDR3 is CASSLLPPNTGELFF. The DNA for the CDR3 is TGTGCCAGCAGCTTATTACCCCCGAACACCGGGGAGCTGTTTTTT.

The table lists this clone with a count of one. The chain links TRBV11-2 to TRBJ2-3; TRBD1 matches 8 bases. The CDR3 is 14 amino acids. Trimming at V came to 8 bases and at J to 2 bases, leaving 6 bases not matched to a gene. Germline-derived CDR1 and CDR2 are SGHAT and FQNNGV. CDR3 DNA: TGTGCCAGCGGTTTGGACAGGGCCACAGATACGCAGTATTTT. This encodes CASGLDRATDTQYF.

The chain is built from TRBV5-1 and TRBJ2-7; D gene unclear. The CDR3 is made up of 15 amino acids. Trimming took off 5 bases at V and 0 bases at J, with 15 bases between the two ends. Germline V gives CDR1 SGHRS, CDR2 YFSETQ. CDR3 in amino acids: CASRNGPAASYEQYF. DNA for the CDR3: TGCGCCAGCAGGAATGGCCCGGCAGCCTCCTACGAGCAGTACTTC.

This sequence joins TRBV2 and TRBJ2-1; D is tentatively TRBD1 or TRBD2 (5 bases each). The germline V and J ends were trimmed by 8 bases and 0 bases, with 11 bases remaining between them. The CDR3 totals 14 residues. In germline, CDR1 is SNHLY, CDR2 FYNNEI. This chain's CDR3 is CASRPGSSYNEQFF. CDR3 nucleotide sequence: TGTGCCAGCCGGCCAGGGAGCTCCTACAATGAGCAGTTCTTC.

The genes are TRBV18 and TRBJ1-5; D unresolved. V was pared by 3 bases and J by 4 bases, with 10 bases between. CDR1 is KGHSH, CDR2 LQKENI, per germline. The CDR3 extends over 14 amino acids. CDR3 amino acids: CASSPEAQNQPQHF. CDR3 DNA: TGTGCCAGCTCACCGGAGGCACAGAATCAGCCCCAGCATTTT.

In this sample, this clone turned up a few times. V gene TRBV20-1 combines with J gene TRBJ1-1; unclear D gene. Trimming took 7 bases from V and 0 from J, leaving 6 bases between them. Germline-derived CDR1 and CDR2 are DFQATT and SNEGSKA (reference sequence). CDR3 length: 11 amino acids. This CDR3 reads CSGAMNTEAFF. The DNA of the CDR3 is TGCAGTGGTGCTATGAACACTGAAGCTTTCTTT.

Only one count was recorded for this clone. V gene TRBV2 combines with J gene TRBJ2-2; TRBD2 matches 7 bases. Germline V CDR1 and CDR2: SNHLY, FYNNEI. CDR3 size: 14 residues. The V and J ends lost 6 bases and 2 bases, in that order; junction bases with no gene match: 3. The CDR3 region is CASRAGPNTGELFF. CDR3 sequence (DNA): TGTGCCAGCAGAGCGGGACCCAACACCGGGGAGCTGTTTTTT.

V is TRBV7-2 and J is TRBJ1-2; the match to TRBD1 covers 8 bases. After removal of 6 bases from V and 1 base from J, the junction contained 4 bases not matched to a gene. Germline V gene lookup returns CDR1 SGHTA and CDR2 FQGNSA. This CDR3 contains 14 residues. CDR3 DNA sequence: TGTGCCAGCAGTTCCACAGGGGGTAACTATGGCTACACCTTC. This sequence encodes CASSSTGGNYGYTF.

The chain is built from TRBV28 and TRBJ1-3; TRBD1 matches at 7 bases. The CDR3 is 15 amino acids. CDR1 is MDHEN, CDR2 SYDVKM, per germline. V was clipped by 4 bases and J by 3 bases; unmatched bases: 6. CDR3 sequence reads: CASSSQGGNGNTIYF. The CDR3, as DNA: TGTGCCAGCAGTTCCCAGGGGGGGAATGGAAACACCATATATTTT.